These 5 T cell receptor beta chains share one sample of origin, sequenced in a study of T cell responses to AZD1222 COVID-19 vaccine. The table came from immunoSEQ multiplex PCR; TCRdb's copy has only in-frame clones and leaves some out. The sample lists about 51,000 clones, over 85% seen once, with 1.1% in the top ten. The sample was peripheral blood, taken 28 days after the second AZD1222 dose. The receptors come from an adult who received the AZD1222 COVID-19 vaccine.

CDR3 in DNA: TGTGCCTGGAGTGTACAGGGAGACGAGCAGTACTTC. It yields the protein CAWSVQGDEQYF. The chain combines TRBV30 with TRBJ2-7; the D gene is possibly TRBD1 (6 bases). Germline V gene data show CDR1 as GTSNPN and CDR2 as SVGIG (reference sequence). This CDR3 is 12 amino acids long. V was cut by 0 bases and J by 5 bases, with 8 bases left in between.

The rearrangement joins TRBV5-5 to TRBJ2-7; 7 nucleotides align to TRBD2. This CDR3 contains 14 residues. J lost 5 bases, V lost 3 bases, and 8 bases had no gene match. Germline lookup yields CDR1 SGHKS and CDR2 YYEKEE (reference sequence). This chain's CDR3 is CASSSRDYSHEQYF. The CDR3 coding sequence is TGTGCCAGCAGCTCCAGGGACTATAGCCACGAGCAGTACTTC.

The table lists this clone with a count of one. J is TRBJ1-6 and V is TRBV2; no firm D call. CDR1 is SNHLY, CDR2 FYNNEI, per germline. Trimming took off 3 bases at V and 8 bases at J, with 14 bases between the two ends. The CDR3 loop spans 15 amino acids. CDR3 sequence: CASSDYFLGDSPLHF. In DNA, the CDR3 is TGTGCCAGCAGTGATTACTTTCTGGGTGATTCACCCCTCCACTTT.

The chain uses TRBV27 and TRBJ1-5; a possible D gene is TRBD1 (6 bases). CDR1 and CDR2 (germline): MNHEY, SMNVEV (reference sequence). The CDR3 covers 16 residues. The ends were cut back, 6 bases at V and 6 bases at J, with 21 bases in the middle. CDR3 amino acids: CASSLKQGIVFQPQHF. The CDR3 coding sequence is TGTGCCAGCAGCTTAAAACAGGGTATAGTATTTCAGCCCCAGCATTTT.

CDR3 amino acids: CAISEGGTKYF. DNA for the CDR3: TGTGCCATCAGTGAGGGCGGAACAAAGTACTTC. This rearrangement joins TRBV10-3 to TRBJ2-7, with D uncertain. The V and J ends lost 2 bases and 11 bases respectively, with 10 bases between them. Germline lookup yields CDR1 ENHRY and CDR2 SYGVKD. This CDR3 is 11 amino acids long.